This is a list of T cell receptor beta chains from one sample in a study of T cell repertoires in cytomegalovirus infection. TCRdb used MiXCR to reprocess the reads, holding one entry per CDR3 protein. The sample holds 150,000 to 200,000 distinct CDR3 sequences, roughly 20% seen once. Sequencing input: PBMCs. The receptor set was obtained from a human donor in good health (CMV status not recorded). Some clones in this sample may be carry-over from other donors' samples. CDR3s include the opening cysteine and the closing phenylalanine or tryptophan. A D gene is named only where the DNA matches it firmly. Size is omitted from some rows. Given values are once, few, many or a class for expanded clones.

j_call	v_call	d_call	clone_size	cdr3_nt	cdr3_aa
TRBJ1-2	TRBV28	TRBD1	once	TGTGCCAGCAGCCCGCCAGACAGGGTTGGCTACACCTTC	CASSPPDRVGYTF
TRBJ2-1	TRBV19	TRBD2	NA	TGTGCCAGTAGTATGCGTGGAGTAGCGGGAGGCAATGAGCAGTTCTTC	CASSMRGVAGGNEQFF
TRBJ2-7	TRBV6-2/TRBV6-3	NA	NA	TGTGCCAGCACCGCAGGGCCCAACGAGCAGTACTTC	CASTAGPNEQYF
TRBJ2-2	TRBV4-3	TRBD2	NA	TGCGCCAGCAGCCAAGTGGCCAGCGGGAGGGCCAGGGGCGGGGAGCTGTTTTTT	CASSQVASGRARGGELFF
TRBJ2-5	TRBV11-1	NA	many	TGTGCCAGCAGCTTCACCGCCGAAACAGGGAAAGGAGAGACCCAGTACTTC	CASSFTAETGKGETQYF
TRBJ2-1	TRBV10-3	NA	NA	TGTGCCATCAGTGACTTAGACGAAGAGCAGTTCTTC	CAISDLDEEQFF
TRBJ1-1	TRBV19	NA	few	TGTGCCAGTAGCGCCGTGAACACTGAAGCTTTCTTT	CASSAVNTEAFF
TRBJ2-5	TRBV12-3/TRBV12-4	NA	many	TGTGCCAGCAGTTTGGGGGCGAGCTTCCAAGAGACCCAGTACTTC	CASSLGASFQETQYF
TRBJ2-5	TRBV5-4	NA	many	TGTGCCAGCAGCTTGAAGGGGCAAGAGACCCAGTACTTC	CASSLKGQETQYF
TRBJ2-7	TRBV11-3	NA	many	TGTGCCAGCAGCGCCGAGGGGCACGAGCAGTACTTC	CASSAEGHEQYF
TRBJ2-5	TRBV9	TRBD1	NA	TGTGCCAGCAGCCCTCGGACAGGGTCTTTCGCGACCCAGTACTTC	CASSPRTGSFATQYF
TRBJ1-2	TRBV7-9	NA	many	TGTGCCAGCAGCTTACCCCCGGGGAGGGACAACGGCTACACCTTC	CASSLPPGRDNGYTF
TRBJ1-1	TRBV7-3	TRBD1	NA	TGTGCCAGCAGCTTAACCTTACGACAGGGGATGTTCTTT	CASSLTLRQGMFF
TRBJ2-1	TRBV18	NA	many	TGTGCCAGCTCACCCCTGGGGGATGAGCAGTTCTTC	CASSPLGDEQFF
TRBJ1-6	TRBV11-3	TRBD1	NA	TGTGCCAGCAGCCGGGACAGGAATTCACCCCTCCACTTT	CASSRDRNSPLHF
TRBJ2-2	TRBV12-3/TRBV12-4	NA	many	TGTGCCAGCAGTTTAGCAGGGTCGGACACCGGGGAGCTGTTTTTT	CASSLAGSDTGELFF
TRBJ2-7	TRBV12-3/TRBV12-4	NA	few	TGTGCCAGCAGTTTAAGTATAGGAGCCAGGCCCTACGAGCAGTACTTC	CASSLSIGARPYEQYF